A single sample is the source of the 28 T cell receptor beta chains below, sequenced in a study of regulatory T cells in long-lasting Graves disease. Time point specified: newly diagnosed GD, antithyroid drugs for less than 3 months. From PBMCs, RNA was extracted and then used to make the TCR library. CDR3 regions were amplified by Arm-PCR using iRepertoire HTBI primers to build TCR beta libraries. TCRdb recomputed calls from the multiplex PCR reads with MiXCR, one row per CDR3 protein. The sample consists of hundreds of thousands of distinct CDR3 sequences, about 14% of them appearing once. The sample was also linked to a second study, of T cells in Graves' hyperthyroidism and ophthalmopathy.

The source material was peripheral blood mononuclear cells (PBMCs), sampled at new diagnosis, from a patient treated with antithyroid drugs. These TCRs come from a man aged 30 to 45 with Graves disease.

This clonotype was detected a few times. The rearrangement links TRBV29-1 to TRBJ1-5; unclear D gene. There are 13 residues in the CDR3. V gave up 1 base and J gave up 6 bases, with 10 bases separating them. Germline lookup yields CDR1 SQVTM and CDR2 ANQGSEA. This chain's CDR3 is CSVEVRVGQPQHF. In DNA, the CDR3 is TGCAGCGTTGAAGTACGGGTTGGTCAGCCCCAGCATTTT.

This clonotype was counted ten times or more. The rearrangement joins TRBV9 to TRBJ2-7; TRBD2 matches at 12 bases. With V trimmed by 0 bases and J by 3 bases, 4 bases remained unmatched. The CDR3 is 16 amino acids. The germline V gene has CDR1 SGDLS and CDR2 YYNGEE. CDR3 amino acids: CASSVGLAGADYEQYF. The DNA of the CDR3 is TGTGCCAGCAGCGTAGGACTAGCGGGAGCTGACTACGAGCAGTACTTC.

This clonotype was observed many times. This chain joins TRBV5-1 and TRBJ1-2; D unresolved. Germline CDR1 SGHRS, CDR2 YFSETQ. The V end lost 0 bases, the J end lost 3 bases, and 6 bases lay between the germline ends. The CDR3 totals 13 residues. CDR3 nucleotide sequence: TGCGCCAGCAGCTTGGCGCCGGACTATGGCTACACCTTC. Its translation: CASSLAPDYGYTF.

This clonotype was picked up many times. The gene calls are TRBV12-3 or TRBV12-4 and TRBJ2-2; D remains unclear. V was trimmed by 3 bases and J by 9 bases, leaving 8 bases between them. The CDR3 has 12 amino acids. The CDR3 reads CASSFYFRELFF. Here the CDR3 DNA reads TGTGCCAGCAGTTTTTACTTCCGGGAGCTGTTTTTT.

This clonotype was seen at least ten times. The chain has TRBV20-1 and TRBJ2-3; D ambiguous. The germline V and J ends were trimmed by 3 bases and 5 bases, with 12 bases remaining between them. Germline lookup yields CDR1 DFQATT and CDR2 SNEGSKA (reference sequence). CDR3 length: 13 amino acids. The DNA for the CDR3 is TGCAGTGCTAGTGTTGTGTTCGGAGATACGCAGTATTTT. Amino acids: CSASVVFGDTQYF.

This clonotype has ten or more counts. The gene calls are TRBV12-3 or TRBV12-4 and TRBJ2-7; 11 positions agree with TRBD2. J lost 3 bases, V lost 7 bases, and 14 bases had no gene match. CDR3 length: 17 amino acids. The CDR3 reads CASTAGTSGSGRYEQYF. CDR3 DNA: TGTGCCAGCACCGCGGGGACTAGCGGATCAGGGCGCTACGAGCAGTACTTC.

The CDR3 coding sequence is TGTGCCAGCAGTTTAGAAGGGGGGTGGGACATTCAGTACTTC. As protein: CASSLEGGWDIQYF. The rearrangement uses TRBV27 and TRBJ2-4; D may correspond to TRBD1 or TRBD2 (6 bases each). The V gene's germline CDR1 is MNHEY and CDR2 SMNVEV (reference sequence). Trimming cost V 2 bases and J 8 bases, with 13 bases left between them. The CDR3 spans 14 residues.

In regard to this clonotype: A read error may be the cause here, since a much bigger clone is one base away. This chain joins TRBV11-3 and TRBJ2-1; TRBD2 is a possible D gene (6 bases). The J call is in doubt because the DNA end fits TRBJ2-5 better. The CDR3 consists of 14 residues. CDR1 and CDR2 (germline): SGHNT, YENEEA. The chain's CDR3 is CASSSSPTGEIQYF. CDR3 DNA: TGTGCCAGCAGCTCATCCCCGACGGGGGAGATCCAGTACTTC.

This clonotype appeared a few times. V gene TRBV5-1 combines with J gene TRBJ1-5; TRBD1 might be the D (6 bases). The CDR3 consists of 15 residues. The germline CDR1 and CDR2 sequences are SGHRS and YFSETQ. The ends were cut back, 0 bases at V and 7 bases at J, with 14 bases in the middle. The CDR3 DNA is TGCGCCAGCAGCTTGGGGGGGGGGGCTCGGCAGCCCCAGCATTTT. Translated, it gives CASSLGGGARQPQHF. Filled out from reference TRBV5-1 and TRBJ1-5, the complete variable domain reads KAGVTQTPRYLIKTRGQQVTLSCSPISGHRSVSWYQQTPGQGLQFLFEYFSETQRNKGNFPGRFSGRQFSNSRSEMNVSTLELGDSALYLCASSLGGGARQPQHFGDGTRLSIL.

This clonotype was recorded at least ten times. V usage is TRBV20-1 and J usage is TRBJ2-7; the match to TRBD2 covers 14 bases. After removal of 1 base from V and 4 bases from J, the junction contained 0 bases not matched to a gene. CDR1 is DFQATT and CDR2 is SNEGSKA in the germline V gene (reference sequence). CDR3 size: 14 residues. In DNA, the CDR3 is TGCAGTGCTAGAGGGACTAGCGGGAGGTACGAGCAGTACTTC. This encodes CSARGTSGRYEQYF.

This clonotype was seen ten or more times. The J gene is TRBJ2-7, the V gene TRBV28; D unresolved. Germline assignment: CDR1 MDHEN and CDR2 SYDVKM. The CDR3 is 14 amino acids. The ends were cut back, 3 bases at V and 5 bases at J, with 14 bases in the middle. The CDR3 loop reads CASSLSTPKHEQYF. CDR3 nucleotide sequence: TGTGCCAGCAGTTTGAGTACCCCTAAACACGAGCAGTACTTC.

This clonotype was picked up one time. The junction and the germline gene differ at one end; a read error may be behind it. The chain combines TRBV30 with TRBJ2-2, with a tentative D call TRBD2 (5 bases). The germline gives CDR1 GTSNPN, CDR2 SVGIG (reference sequence). This CDR3 comprises 13 residues. CDR3 protein: CAWSTGGTGELLF. The CDR3 DNA reads TGTGCCTGGAGTACTGGCGGAACCGGGGAGCTGCTTTTT.

This clonotype was counted at least ten times. One end of the junction varies from germline; a read error may be responsible. CDR3 residues: CASRVKGITETFF. CDR3 bases: TGTGCCAGCAGGGTGAAAGGGATCACTGAAACTTTCTTT. The chain recombines TRBV2 with TRBJ1-1; D remains ambiguous. Germline V gene lookup returns CDR1 SNHLY and CDR2 FYNNEI. The CDR3 spans 13 residues. Full variable domain (missing parts from reference TRBV2 and TRBJ1-1): EPEVTQTPSHQVTQMGQEVILRCVPISNHLYFYWYRQILGQKVEFLVSFYNNEISEKSEIFDDQFSVERPDGSNFTLKIRSTKLEDSAMYFCASRVKGITETFFGQGTRLTVV.

The sample holds many counts of this clonotype. One end of the junction varies from germline; a read error may be responsible. The chain combines TRBV5-6 with TRBJ1-1; D is possibly TRBD1 (6 bases). The CDR3 has 13 residues. Germline loops: CDR1 SGHDT, CDR2 YYEEEE. CDR3 nucleotide sequence: TGTGCCAACAGCTTGGGGGGCGGCACTGAAGCTTTCTTT. Its protein is CANSLGGGTEAFF.

The genes are TRBV24-1 and TRBJ2-3, with 7 bases identical to TRBD1. The V gene end was trimmed by 4 bases and the J gene end by 4 bases; junction bases not matched to a gene: 10. This CDR3 has 16 amino acids. Germline V CDR1 and CDR2: KGHDR, SFDVKD. The CDR3 DNA follows: TGTGCCACCAGTGACCCGACAGGGAAAGATGCAGATACGCAGTATTTT. It encodes CATSDPTGKDADTQYF.

Points on this clonotype: A far larger clone is one base from this, pointing to a likely read error. The V call is TRBV2, the J call TRBJ2-1, with D possibly being TRBD1 (6 bases). Per the germline V gene, CDR1 is SNHLY and CDR2 is FYNNEI. The CDR3 length is 13 residues. V gave up 6 bases and J gave up 8 bases, with 14 bases separating them. DNA for the CDR3: TGTGCCAGCAGCTCCGCGACAGGTCATGAGCAGTTCTTC. Residues: CASSSATGHEQFF.

This clonotype was observed many times. The genes are TRBV27 and TRBJ2-3, with 9 nucleotides matching TRBD1. The CDR3 has 16 amino acids. J lost 2 bases, V lost 4 bases, and 7 bases had no gene match. CDR1 and CDR2 from the germline V gene are MNHEY and SMNVEV (reference sequence). The CDR3 protein is CASSSPGQGLTDTQYF. CDR3 DNA sequence: TGTGCCAGCAGTTCACCGGGACAGGGACTCACAGATACGCAGTATTTT.

This sequence joins TRBV27 and TRBJ2-7; 10 positions match TRBD2. V was pared by 5 bases and J by 4 bases, with 5 bases of the junction left unmatched. This CDR3 is 14 amino acids long. From germline, CDR1 is MNHEY and CDR2 SMNVEV (reference sequence). The CDR3 loop reads CASSEGLAVYEQYF. CDR3 nucleotides: TGTGCCAGCAGTGAAGGACTAGCGGTGTACGAGCAGTACTTC.

This clonotype has ten or more counts. V gene TRBV7-2 combines with J gene TRBJ2-1; tentative D call: TRBD1 (6 bases). This CDR3 region has 14 residues. CDR1 and CDR2 (germline): SGHTA, FQGNSA. Trimming removed 1 base at V and 5 bases at J, with 9 bases between. The CDR3: CASSLDRVNNEQFF. The CDR3, as DNA: TGTGCCAGCAGCTTAGACAGGGTGAACAATGAGCAGTTCTTC. The variable domain in full, completed from reference TRBV7-2 and TRBJ2-1, reads GAGVSQSPSNKVTEKGKDVELRCDPISGHTALYWYRQSLGQGLEFLIYFQGNSAPDKSGLPSDRFSAERTGGSVSTLTIQRTQQEDSAVYLCASSLDRVNNEQFFGPGTRLTVL.

This sequence joins TRBV20-1 and TRBJ2-1; D is perhaps TRBD2 (6 bases). The CDR3 length is 15 residues. V was shortened by 4 bases and J by 8 bases, with 21 bases between the two germline ends. Germline lookup yields CDR1 DFQATT and CDR2 SNEGSKA (reference sequence). The CDR3 reads CSATGTPGVFDEQFF. CDR3 DNA sequence: TGCAGTGCTACCGGGACCCCGGGAGTCTTCGATGAGCAGTTCTTC.

In its sample, this clonotype was seen many times. The chain employs TRBV2 and TRBJ2-5; 8 bases are shared with TRBD2. Trimming at V came to 2 bases and at J to 4 bases, leaving 9 bases not matched to a gene. Germline CDR1 is SNHLY and CDR2 is FYNNEI. This CDR3 has 16 residues. CDR3 residues: CASSEPGRARGETQYF. CDR3 coding DNA: TGTGCCAGCAGTGAACCCGGGAGGGCCCGGGGAGAGACCCAGTACTTC. The whole variable domain, filled in from reference TRBV2 and TRBJ2-5, reads EPEVTQTPSHQVTQMGQEVILRCVPISNHLYFYWYRQILGQKVEFLVSFYNNEISEKSEIFDDQFSVERPDGSNFTLKIRSTKLEDSAMYFCASSEPGRARGETQYFGPGTRLLVL.

The chain links TRBV28 to TRBJ1-2; tentatively, D is TRBD1 (6 bases). V was cut by 3 bases and J by 8 bases, with 13 bases left in between. The germline CDR1 and CDR2 sequences are MDHEN and SYDVKM. The CDR3 is 13 amino acids. The DNA for the CDR3 is TGTGCCAGCAGTTTCGAAGCAGGGGTGGGCTACACCTTC. Translation gives CASSFEAGVGYTF.

In the case of this clonotype: The CDR3 ends on some other residue instead of the conserved phenylalanine or tryptophan, so this is likely a read error. The chain uses TRBV27 and TRBJ2-1; TRBD1 agrees at 12 bases. The CDR3 is made up of 15 amino acids. Germline V gives CDR1 MNHEY, CDR2 SMNVEV (reference sequence). With V trimmed by 5 bases and J by 7 bases, 6 bases remained unmatched. CDR3 in amino acids: CASSIRDRGLNEQFS. The CDR3 DNA sequence: TGTGCCAGCAGTATCCGGGACAGGGGGCTGAATGAGCAGTTCTCC.

Many counts were recorded for this clonotype. This chain joins TRBV20-1 and TRBJ1-2; 7 bases align to TRBD1. V dropped 4 bases and J dropped 8; count of bases not matched to a gene: 16. The CDR3 consists of 15 residues. Germline V CDR1 and CDR2: DFQATT, SNEGSKA (reference sequence). CDR3 nucleotides: TGCAGTGCTACCTACCTAGACAGGGAGCCATGGGGCTACACCTTC. Its protein product is CSATYLDREPWGYTF.

This clonotype was observed at least ten times. The chain employs TRBV12-3 or TRBV12-4 and TRBJ2-3; tentative D call: TRBD1 (6 bases). The CDR3 covers 13 residues. The V and J ends lost 6 bases and 2 bases respectively, with 9 bases between them. The CDR3 region has the DNA TGTGCCAGCAGAGCAGGGGCCACAGATACGCAGTATTTT. It specifies CASRAGATDTQYF.

This clonotype has more than one count but fewer than ten. This chain links TRBV5-5 with TRBJ1-2; D not resolved. V lost 4 bases to trimming and J lost 0 bases, with 4 bases between them. This CDR3 has 12 amino acids. In germline, CDR1 is SGHKS, CDR2 YYEKEE (reference sequence). CDR3 amino acids: CASSPPNYGYTF. The DNA of the CDR3 is TGTGCCAGCAGCCCCCCTAACTATGGCTACACCTTC.

This clonotype was seen at least ten times. V gene TRBV20-1 combines with J gene TRBJ2-7, with 7 positions matching TRBD2. Germline CDR1 reads DFQATT; CDR2 reads SNEGSKA (reference sequence). After removal of 2 bases from V and 5 bases from J, the junction contained 6 bases not matched to a gene. The CDR3 runs 13 residues. The CDR3 DNA reads as TGCAGTGCTAGAAGATCGGGAGGAGACGAGCAGTACTTC. It is translated as CSARRSGGDEQYF.

This clonotype was found many times. V usage is TRBV28 and J usage is TRBJ2-5; maybe TRBD2 (5 bases). Deletions cut 7 bases from V and 5 bases from J, with 11 bases between. The CDR3 has 12 residues. From germline, CDR1 is MDHEN and CDR2 SYDVKM. The CDR3 sequence is CASISPGETQYF. Written as DNA, the CDR3 is TGTGCCAGCATCTCCCCGGGGGAGACCCAGTACTTC.